The 8 T cell receptor beta chains listed next were all sequenced from one sample in a study of cytomegalovirus exposure and HLA in healthy donors. Vbeta (60) and Jbeta (13) primers were used in the PCR. Profiling relied on immunoSEQ multiplex PCR, and the TCRdb table lists in-frame clones only, not all of them. Altogether 95,000 to 100,000 clones are present, 85% to 90% being singletons, with the ten largest covering about 4.3%. Source material: PBMCs. These receptors came from a young man in good health and CMV-seronegative.

Comment on this clone: The sample contains more than one DNA sequence encoding this CDR3. The V gene is TRBV7-2, the J gene TRBJ1-5, with D tentatively TRBD1 (5 bases). There are 13 residues in the CDR3. Trimming left V 0 bases short and J 7 bases short, with 7 bases between. The germline V gene encodes CDR1 SGHTA and CDR2 FQGNSA. CDR3 bases: TGTGCCAGCAGCTTAGCGCGGGGGCAGCCCCAGCATTTT. Amino acids: CASSLARGQPQHF.

This sequence joins TRBV6-1 and TRBJ2-5, with 8 bases lining up with TRBD2. The trim removed 4 bases at V and 2 bases at J, leaving 6 bases unmatched. CDR1 and CDR2 (germline): MNHNS, SASEGT. CDR3 length: 15 amino acids. DNA for the CDR3: TGTGCCAGCAGTGGGGGACTAGTGGGGCAAGAGACCCAGTACTTC. Amino acid sequence: CASSGGLVGQETQYF.

The rearrangement uses TRBV2 and TRBJ2-1; 8 bases map to TRBD1. The germline gives CDR1 SNHLY, CDR2 FYNNEI. After removal of 5 bases from V and 8 bases from J, the junction contained 8 bases not matched to a gene. This CDR3 contains 14 residues. CDR3 residues: CASSLGQGAYEQFF. DNA of the CDR3: TGTGCCAGCAGTCTCGGACAGGGAGCATATGAGCAGTTCTTC. Combining the CDR3 with reference TRBV2 and TRBJ2-1 gives the whole variable domain EPEVTQTPSHQVTQMGQEVILRCVPISNHLYFYWYRQILGQKVEFLVSFYNNEISEKSEIFDDQFSVERPDGSNFTLKIRSTKLEDSAMYFCASSLGQGAYEQFFGPGTRLTVL.

The gene calls are TRBV10-3 and TRBJ1-6; 7 positions agree with TRBD1. CDR1 and CDR2 from the germline V gene are ENHRY and SYGVKD. The V and J ends lost 11 bases and 7 bases, in that order; junction bases with no gene match: 8. This CDR3 spans 13 amino acids. CDR3 DNA: TGTGCCGCCACCGGGACAGCCAATTCACCCCTCCACTTT. This sequence encodes CAATGTANSPLHF.

V and J are TRBV5-4 and TRBJ2-7; a possible D gene is TRBD1 (6 bases). V was clipped by 1 base and J by 3 bases, with 14 bases between them. The CDR3 extends over 15 amino acids. Germline values: CDR1 SGHNT, CDR2 YYREEE (reference sequence). In nucleotides, the CDR3 is TGTGCCAGCAGCTTGTCAGGGGTCCAAGGCTACGAGCAGTACTTC. Its translation is CASSLSGVQGYEQYF.

The CDR3 loop reads CASSLARNSRPYEQYF. In DNA, the CDR3 is TGTGCCAGCAGCTTGGCAAGAAACTCGAGGCCCTACGAGCAGTACTTC. The chain combines TRBV5-6 with TRBJ2-7; D remains ambiguous. Trimming cost V 0 bases and J 2 bases, with 15 bases left between them. There are 16 residues in the CDR3. Germline CDR1 SGHDT, CDR2 YYEEEE.

The V and J genes are TRBV9 and TRBJ2-1; 14 bases match TRBD2. The V gene's germline CDR1 is SGDLS and CDR2 YYNGEE. The CDR3 consists of 16 residues. V was clipped by 6 bases and J by 9 bases; unmatched bases: 11. In nucleotides, the CDR3 is TGTGCCAGCACCCCAACGGGGACTAGCGGGGGTTCTGAGCAGTTCTTC. This translates into CASTPTGTSGGSEQFF.

The chain is built from TRBV27 and TRBJ2-7, with 7 bases identical to TRBD1. This CDR3 is built from 14 residues. Per the germline V gene, CDR1 is MNHEY and CDR2 is SMNVEV (reference sequence). Trimming cost V 6 bases and J 3 bases; bases outside gene matches: 8. CDR3 coding DNA: TGTGCCAGCAGATTGGGACAGAACTACTACGAGCAGTACTTC. As protein: CASRLGQNYYEQYF.